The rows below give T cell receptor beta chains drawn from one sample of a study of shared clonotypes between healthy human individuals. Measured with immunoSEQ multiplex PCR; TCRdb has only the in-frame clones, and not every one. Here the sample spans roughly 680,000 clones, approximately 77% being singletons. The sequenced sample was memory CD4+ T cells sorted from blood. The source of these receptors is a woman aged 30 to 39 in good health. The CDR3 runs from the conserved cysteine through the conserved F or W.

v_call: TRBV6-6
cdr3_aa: CASAGFAEAFF

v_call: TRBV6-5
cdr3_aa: CASSYSFGNTEAFF

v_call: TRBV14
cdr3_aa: CASSQYSGTANEQFF

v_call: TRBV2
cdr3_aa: CASSERGNSGNTIYF

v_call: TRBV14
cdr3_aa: CASSQETLPPYNEQFF

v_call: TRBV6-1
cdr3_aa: CASSEEGGAVYEQYF

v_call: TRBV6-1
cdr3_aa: CASTSRGHNEKLFF

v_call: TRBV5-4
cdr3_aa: CASSLPNPGETQYF

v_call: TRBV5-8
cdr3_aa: CASSLEGVGELFF

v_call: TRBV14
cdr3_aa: CASSQDWGDPYF

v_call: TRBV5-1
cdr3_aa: CASSGQGHPNYGYTF

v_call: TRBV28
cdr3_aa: CASSRSRTGVTIYF

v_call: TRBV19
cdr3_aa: CASRHYRVGSNQPQHF

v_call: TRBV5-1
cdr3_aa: CASSFGDRDNYGYTF

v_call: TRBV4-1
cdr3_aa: CASSQDLAYEQYF

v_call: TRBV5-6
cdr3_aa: CASSRPGVGSSYEQYF

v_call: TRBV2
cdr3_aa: CASSRTSGSDGQYF

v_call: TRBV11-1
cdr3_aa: CASSFGGRGIDTQYF

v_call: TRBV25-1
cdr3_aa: CASRVYNEQFF

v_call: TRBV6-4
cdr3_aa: CASSEGTSGSNEQFF

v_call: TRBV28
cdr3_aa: CASSRGYLGSYEQYF

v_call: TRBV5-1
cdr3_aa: CASSLGGPNQPQHF

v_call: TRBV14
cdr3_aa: CASSPSGASGRAAQYF

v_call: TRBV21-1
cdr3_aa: CASSKGGCGKDTQYF

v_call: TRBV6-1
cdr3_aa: CASSPTGTDGYTF

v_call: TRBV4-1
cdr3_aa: CASSQDVLVLAGEINEQFF

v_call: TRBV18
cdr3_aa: CASSPPLRQNSGNTIYF

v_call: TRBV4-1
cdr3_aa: CASSQALGLAGSNEQFF

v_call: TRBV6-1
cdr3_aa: CASRDRVGSYEQYF

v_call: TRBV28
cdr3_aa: CASTGGPPLNTEAFF

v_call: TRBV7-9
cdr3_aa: CASSLDAGQGNTEAFF

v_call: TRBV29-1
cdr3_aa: CSARTASNEKLFF

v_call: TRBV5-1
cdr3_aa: CASSRLSGQGQGDGYTF

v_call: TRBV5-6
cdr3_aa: CASSSGQGYSYEQYF

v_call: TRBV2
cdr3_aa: CASSYRADTQYF

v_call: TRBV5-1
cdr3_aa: CASGTSGGNEQFF

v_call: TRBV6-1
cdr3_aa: CASRVGIWTEAFF

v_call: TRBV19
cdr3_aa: CASSLGSQLYGYTF

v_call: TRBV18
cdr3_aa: CASSSRGWKDEQFF

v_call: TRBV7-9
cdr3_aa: CASSPRGESAYNEQFF

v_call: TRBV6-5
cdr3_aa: CASSNRGWNTEAFF

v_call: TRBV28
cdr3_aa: CASSFMGGYTF

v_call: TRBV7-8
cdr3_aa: CASSQERAYSGNTIYF

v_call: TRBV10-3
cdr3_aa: CAISEGQDQETQYF

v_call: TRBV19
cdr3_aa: CASSIWRVKGELFF